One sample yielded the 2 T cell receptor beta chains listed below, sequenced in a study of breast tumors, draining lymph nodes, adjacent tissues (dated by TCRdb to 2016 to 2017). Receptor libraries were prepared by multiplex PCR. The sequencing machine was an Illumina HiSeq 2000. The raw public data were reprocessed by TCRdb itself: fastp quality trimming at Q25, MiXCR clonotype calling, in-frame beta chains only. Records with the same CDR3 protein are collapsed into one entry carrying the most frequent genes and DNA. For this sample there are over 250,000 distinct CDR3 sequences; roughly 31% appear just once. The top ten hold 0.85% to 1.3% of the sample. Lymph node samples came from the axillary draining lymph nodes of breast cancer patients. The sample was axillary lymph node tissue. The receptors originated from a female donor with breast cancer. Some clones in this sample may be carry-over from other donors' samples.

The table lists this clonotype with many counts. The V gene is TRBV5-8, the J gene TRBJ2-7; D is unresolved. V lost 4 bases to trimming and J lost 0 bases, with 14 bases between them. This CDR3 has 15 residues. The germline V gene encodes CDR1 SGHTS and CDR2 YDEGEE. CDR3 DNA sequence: TGTGCCAGCAGCCCCCAGCCGGGCCCCTCCTACGAGCAGTACTTC. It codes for CASSPQPGPSYEQYF.

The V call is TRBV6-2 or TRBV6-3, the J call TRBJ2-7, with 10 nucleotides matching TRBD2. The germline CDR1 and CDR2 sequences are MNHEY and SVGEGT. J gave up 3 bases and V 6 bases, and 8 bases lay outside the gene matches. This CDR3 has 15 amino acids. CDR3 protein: CASSLLAGVSYEQYF. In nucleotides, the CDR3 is TGTGCCAGCAGCCTCCTAGCGGGAGTAAGCTACGAGCAGTACTTC.